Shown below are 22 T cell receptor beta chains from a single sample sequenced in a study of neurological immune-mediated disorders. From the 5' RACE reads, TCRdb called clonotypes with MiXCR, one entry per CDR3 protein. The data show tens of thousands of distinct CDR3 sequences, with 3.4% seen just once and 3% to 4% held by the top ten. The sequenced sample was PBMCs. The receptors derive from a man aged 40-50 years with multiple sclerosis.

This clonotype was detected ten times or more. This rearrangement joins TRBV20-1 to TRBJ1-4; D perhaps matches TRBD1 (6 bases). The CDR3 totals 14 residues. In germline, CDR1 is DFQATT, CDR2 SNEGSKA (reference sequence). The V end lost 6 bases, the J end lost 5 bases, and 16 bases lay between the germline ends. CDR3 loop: CSAPTDSLNEKLFF. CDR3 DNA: TGCAGTGCCCCCACGGACAGTTTGAATGAAAAACTGTTTTTT.

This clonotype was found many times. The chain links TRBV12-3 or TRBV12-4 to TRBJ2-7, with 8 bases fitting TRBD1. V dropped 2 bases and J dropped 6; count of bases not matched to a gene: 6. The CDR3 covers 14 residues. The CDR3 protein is CASSLRQGAVEQYF. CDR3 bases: TGTGCCAGCAGTTTACGTCAGGGGGCTGTCGAGCAGTACTTC.

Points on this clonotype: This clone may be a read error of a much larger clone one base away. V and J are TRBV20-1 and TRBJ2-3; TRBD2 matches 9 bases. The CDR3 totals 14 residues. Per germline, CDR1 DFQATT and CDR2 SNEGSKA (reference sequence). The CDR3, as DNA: TGCAGTGCTGATAGCGGGAGAGGAGCAGATACGCATTATTTT. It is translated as CSADSGRGADTHYF.

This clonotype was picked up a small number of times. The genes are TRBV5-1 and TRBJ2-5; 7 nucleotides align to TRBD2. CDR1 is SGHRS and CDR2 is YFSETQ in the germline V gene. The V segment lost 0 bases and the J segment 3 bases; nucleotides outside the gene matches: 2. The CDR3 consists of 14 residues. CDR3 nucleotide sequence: TGCGCCAGCAGCTTGGCCGGGACTAAAGAGACCCAGTACTTC. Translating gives CASSLAGTKETQYF.

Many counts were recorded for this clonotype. The CDR3, as DNA: TGCAGCGTCGCCGACAGGTCTAACTATGGCTACACCTTC. This gives the protein CSVADRSNYGYTF. V is TRBV29-1 and J is TRBJ1-2, with D perhaps matching TRBD1 (6 bases). Germline values: CDR1 SQVTM, CDR2 ANQGSEA. V lost 6 bases, J lost 0 bases, and 11 bases lay in between. The CDR3 totals 13 residues.

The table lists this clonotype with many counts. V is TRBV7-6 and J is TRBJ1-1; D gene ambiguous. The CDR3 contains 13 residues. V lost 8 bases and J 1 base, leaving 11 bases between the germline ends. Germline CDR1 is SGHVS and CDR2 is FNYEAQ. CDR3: CASRLDTNTEAFF. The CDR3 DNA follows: TGTGCCAGCCGTCTAGATACGAACACTGAAGCTTTCTTT.

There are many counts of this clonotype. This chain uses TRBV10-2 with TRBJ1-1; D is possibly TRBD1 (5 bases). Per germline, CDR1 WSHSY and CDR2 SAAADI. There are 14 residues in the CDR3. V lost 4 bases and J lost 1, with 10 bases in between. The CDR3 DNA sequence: TGCGCCAGCAGTGTCACAGGCGGGAACACTGAAGCTTTCTTT. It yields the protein CASSVTGGNTEAFF.

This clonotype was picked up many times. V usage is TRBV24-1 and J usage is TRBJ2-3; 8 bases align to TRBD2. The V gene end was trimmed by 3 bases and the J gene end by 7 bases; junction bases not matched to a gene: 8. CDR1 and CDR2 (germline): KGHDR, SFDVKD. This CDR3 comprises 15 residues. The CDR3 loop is CATSDPGTSPHTQYF. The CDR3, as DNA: TGTGCCACCAGTGATCCCGGGACTAGTCCGCATACGCAGTATTTT.

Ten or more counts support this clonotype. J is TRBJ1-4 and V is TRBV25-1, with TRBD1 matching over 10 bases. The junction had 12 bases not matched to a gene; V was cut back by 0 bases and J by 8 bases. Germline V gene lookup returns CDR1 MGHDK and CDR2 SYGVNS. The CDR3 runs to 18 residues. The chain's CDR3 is CASSEYFGPGTGEEKLFF. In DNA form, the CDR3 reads TGTGCCAGCAGTGAATATTTCGGCCCCGGGACAGGGGAGGAAAAACTGTTTTTT.

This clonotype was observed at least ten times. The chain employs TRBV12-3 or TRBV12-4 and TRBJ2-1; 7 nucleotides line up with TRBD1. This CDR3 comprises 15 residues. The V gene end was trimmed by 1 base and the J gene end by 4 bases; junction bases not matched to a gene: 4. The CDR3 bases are TGTGCCAGCAGTTTAGGGGGACAGCCGTACAATGAGCAGTTCTTC. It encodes CASSLGGQPYNEQFF.

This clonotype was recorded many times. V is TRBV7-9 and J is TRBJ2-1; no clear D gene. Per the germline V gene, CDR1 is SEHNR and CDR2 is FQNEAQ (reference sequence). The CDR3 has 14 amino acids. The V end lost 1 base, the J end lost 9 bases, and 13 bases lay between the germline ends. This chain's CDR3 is CASSLGGSVPEQFF. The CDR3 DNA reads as TGTGCCAGCAGCTTAGGGGGAAGTGTGCCTGAGCAGTTCTTC.

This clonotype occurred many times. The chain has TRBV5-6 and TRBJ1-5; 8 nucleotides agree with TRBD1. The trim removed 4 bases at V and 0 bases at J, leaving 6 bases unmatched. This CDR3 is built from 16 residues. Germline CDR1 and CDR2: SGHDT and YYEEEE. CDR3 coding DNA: TGTGCCAGCAGCGTGGGGACAGGATTTAGCAATCAGCCCCAGCATTTT. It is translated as CASSVGTGFSNQPQHF.

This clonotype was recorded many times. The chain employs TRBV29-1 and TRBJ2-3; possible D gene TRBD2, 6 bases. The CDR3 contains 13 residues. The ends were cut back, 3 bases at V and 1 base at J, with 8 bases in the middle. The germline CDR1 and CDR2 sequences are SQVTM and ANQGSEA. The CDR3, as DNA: TGCAGCGTTGAGGGGGGTCGCACAGATACGCAGTATTTT. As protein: CSVEGGRTDTQYF.

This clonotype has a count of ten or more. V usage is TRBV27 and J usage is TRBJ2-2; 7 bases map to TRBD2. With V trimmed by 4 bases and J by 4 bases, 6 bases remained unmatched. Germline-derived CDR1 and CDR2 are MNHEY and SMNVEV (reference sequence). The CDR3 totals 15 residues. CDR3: CASSWAGEGTGELFF. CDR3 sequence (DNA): TGTGCCAGCAGTTGGGCGGGGGAGGGCACCGGGGAGCTGTTTTTT.

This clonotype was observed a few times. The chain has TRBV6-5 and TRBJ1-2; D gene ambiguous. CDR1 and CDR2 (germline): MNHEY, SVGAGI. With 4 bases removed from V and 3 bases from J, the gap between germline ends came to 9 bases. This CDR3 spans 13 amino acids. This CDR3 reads CASSLDSHYGYTF. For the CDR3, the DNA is TGTGCCAGCAGTTTGGACTCTCACTATGGCTACACCTTC.

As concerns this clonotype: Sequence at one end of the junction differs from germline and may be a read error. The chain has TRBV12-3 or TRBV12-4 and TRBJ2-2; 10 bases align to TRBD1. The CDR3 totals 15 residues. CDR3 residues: CANSRQGASTGELFF. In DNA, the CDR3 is TGTGCCAACAGTAGACAGGGGGCCAGCACCGGGGAGCTGTTTTTT.

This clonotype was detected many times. DNA of the CDR3: TGCGCCAGCAGCTTGGGACCAGGGATGAACACTGAAGCTTTCTTT. This encodes CASSLGPGMNTEAFF. V gene TRBV5-1 combines with J gene TRBJ1-1; tentative D call: TRBD1 (5 bases). The CDR3 totals 15 residues. In germline, CDR1 is SGHRS, CDR2 YFSETQ. The germline V and J ends were trimmed by 0 bases and 0 bases, with 9 bases remaining between them.

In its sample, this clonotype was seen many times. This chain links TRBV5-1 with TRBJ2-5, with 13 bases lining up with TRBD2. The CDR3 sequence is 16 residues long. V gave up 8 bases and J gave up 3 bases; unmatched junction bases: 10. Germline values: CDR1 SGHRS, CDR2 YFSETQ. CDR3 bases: TGCGCCAGTCAGACCGGGACTAGCGGGATTGAAGAGACCCAGTACTTC. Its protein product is CASQTGTSGIEETQYF.

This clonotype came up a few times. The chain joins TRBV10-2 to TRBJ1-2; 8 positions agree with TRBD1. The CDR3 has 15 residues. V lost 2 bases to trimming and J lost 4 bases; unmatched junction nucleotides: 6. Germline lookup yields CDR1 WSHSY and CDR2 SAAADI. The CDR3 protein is CASSEPDRGAYGYTF. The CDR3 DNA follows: TGCGCCAGCAGTGAGCCCGACAGGGGAGCCTATGGCTACACCTTC.

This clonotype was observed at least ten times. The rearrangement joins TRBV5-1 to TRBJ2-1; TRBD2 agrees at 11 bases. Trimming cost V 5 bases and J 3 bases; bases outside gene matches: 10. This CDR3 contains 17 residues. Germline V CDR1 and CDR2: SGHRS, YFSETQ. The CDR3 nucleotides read TGCGCCAGCAGTCGGGGACTAGCGGACAGCCTCTACAATGAGCAGTTCTTC. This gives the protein CASSRGLADSLYNEQFF.

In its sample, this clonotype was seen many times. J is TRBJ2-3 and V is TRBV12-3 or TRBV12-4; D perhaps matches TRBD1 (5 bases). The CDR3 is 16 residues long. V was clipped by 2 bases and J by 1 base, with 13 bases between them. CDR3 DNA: TGTGCCAGCAGTTTAAGGGGCGCAGGAGGCACAGATACGCAGTATTTT. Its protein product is CASSLRGAGGTDTQYF.

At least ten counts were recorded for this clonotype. The CDR3 spells CASSQQGANEQYF. CDR3 DNA sequence: TGTGCCAGCAGCCAACAGGGGGCGAACGAGCAGTACTTC. The V call is TRBV27, the J call TRBJ2-7; 9 bases agree with TRBD1. CDR3 length equals 13 residues. Germline V gene data show CDR1 as MNHEY and CDR2 as SMNVEV (reference sequence). V gave up 6 bases and J gave up 5 bases; unmatched junction bases: 5.